The present T cell receptor (beta chain) was sequenced within a study of beta chain features in type 1 diabetes (dated by TCRdb to about 2018). At the level of the whole study: Mean age, gender distribution, total cell number and subset yield did not differ between patients and healthy donors. A total of 90 million to 120 million sorted cells were examined across all samples, and a strong correlation was observed between cell number per subset and RNA yield. The study compared the TCRB repertoires of sorted circulating CD4+ T cell subsets in recently diagnosed type 1 diabetes patients with those in matched healthy donors. Regulatory and stem cell-like memory subsets were isolated from only 8 patients and about 8 healthy donors, whereas naive and central memory subsets came from all 28 donors.

On the study overall, not on this receptor specifically: Naive, central memory and regulatory TCRB repertoires appeared to be more similar among patients than among healthy donors. A moderate but significant shortening of TCRB CDR3 length was observed in type 1 diabetes patients in all four CD4+ subsets. PCR may preferentially amplify shorter templates, but because patient and control samples were amplified and corrected together, any resulting skew would affect both groups equally. Fewer insertions and more nucleotide deletions at VDJ recombination sites were observed in patients with type 1 diabetes, implying thymic rearrangement abnormalities. Sequencing cDNA rather than genomic DNA could over-represent highly expressing activated cells, although activation and CD3 levels did not differ between groups. Only small numbers of individuals were included in the HLA sub-analyses, which left unresolved whether HLA type had any influence on TCRB rearrangement.

Each donor gave one peripheral blood draw, roughly 110 mL on average, collected into heparinised tubes. Using a panel that included CD45RO, CCR7, CD25, CD127, CD95 and CD27, naive, central memory, regulatory and stem cell-like memory CD4+ T cells were sorted on a BD FACSAria II. All sorted populations exceeded 95% purity. PBMCs were separated immediately by Lymphoprep density gradient centrifugation and were stained directly, without being cultured. So that batch effects would be minimized, each experiment stained and sorted samples in pairs, pairing one healthy donor with one patient. This clone was recorded a few times. It has no known antigen specificity. No base quality information exists; no much larger clone differs at one position. The High Capacity cDNA Reverse Transcription Kit was used to reverse transcribe all of the isolated RNA, meaning that expressed TCRB transcripts were what got sequenced. Deep immunoSEQ sequencing was performed on naive, central memory and regulatory T cell samples, with an average of around 3.4 million total reads per sample. After sorted cells were lysed in RLT buffer, RNA was extracted with DNase-treated RNeasy Micro or Mini kits, with the choice depending on cell number. To prevent cross-contamination, each cell subset was processed individually, whereas patient and healthy donor samples were processed jointly. Using the immunoSEQ multiplex PCR, TCRB sequences were amplified from cDNA into 87-bp fragments spanning the CDR3 region. Sequencing of the amplicons was performed on the Illumina HiSeq platform. As for how the authors treated the data: Synthetic template baselines were used to correct PCR bias computationally, reads within Hamming distance 2 were collapsed, and singletons that could not be merged were discarded. Reads were aligned against IMGT to assign V, D and J genes, CDR3 length and insertions or deletions at six rearrangement sites. Within each subset, clonotype counts were normalized to sorted cell number, and only after that were true diversity and Gini coefficients computed with the tcR R package. The overlap coefficient, calculated on TCRB nucleotide sequences, was used to measure repertoire sharing. Not all clones reach the TCRdb copy of this immuneACCESS table, which keeps in-frame sequences only. Checked studies attribute under half of the gap to unresolved V genes and leave the rest unexplained. V and J calls and clone size are given by that table; D and trimming were obtained from the DNA. The sample table holds under 300,000 clones, of which around 26% were seen once. In total, the top ten clones hold about 3.9% of the sample.

Sequencing was carried out using central memory CD4+ T cells from blood. This sequence was found in a man younger than 40 in good health.

The base sequence is TGTGCCAGCAGCAAAGTGAGGGGTCCCACGGATCAGCCCCAGCATTTT. This gives the protein CASSKVRGPTDQPQHF. This chain is built from TRBV21-1 and TRBJ1-5. TRBV21-1 has pseudogene status. From the cysteine up to the phenylalanine, the CDR3 has a length of 16 residues. CDR3 DNA only is kept here, 48 bases in frame from base 1.